One and the same sample provided the 28 T cell receptor beta chains below, sequenced in a study of blood T cell repertoires in COVID-19. The table came from immunoSEQ multiplex PCR; TCRdb's copy has only in-frame clones and leaves some out. The sample holds tens of thousands of clones, more than 90% seen once. The sequencing sample was made of peripheral blood. Source of these receptors: a human donor in a cohort sampled during active COVID-19.

The V and J genes are TRBV11-2 and TRBJ1-1, with no clear D. Germline V gene sequence: CDR1 SGHAT, CDR2 FQNNGV. The CDR3 contains 15 residues. V lost 5 bases and J lost 2, with 15 bases in between. CDR3 DNA sequence: TGTGCCAGCAGCAACCAGGTCGGAAGTAACACTGAAGCTTTCTTT. This codes for CASSNQVGSNTEAFF.

The chain joins TRBV3-1 (or the pseudogene TRBV3-2) to TRBJ2-3, with 7 bases that match TRBD2. Trimming removed 1 base from V and 3 bases from J; junction bases left unmatched: 7. The germline CDR1 and CDR2 sequences are LGHDT and YNNKEL (reference sequence). The CDR3 loop spans 16 amino acids. The CDR3 region has the DNA TGTGCCAGCAGCCAAGTTTTGGGGAGGGGAACAGATACGCAGTATTTT. It specifies CASSQVLGRGTDTQYF.

This chain connects TRBV20-1 to TRBJ2-1, with TRBD2 identical over 7 bases. The germline V gene encodes CDR1 DFQATT and CDR2 SNEGSKA (reference sequence). The ends lost 2 bases at V and 10 bases at J; junction bases unmatched: 2. The CDR3 is 11 amino acids. In nucleotides, the CDR3 is TGCAGTGCTAGAAGTAGCGGGGAGCAGTTCTTC. Encoded protein: CSARSSGEQFF.

Only one count was recorded for this clone. The CDR3 here is CASSLRRGSGANVLTF. Written as DNA, the CDR3 is TGTGCCAGCAGTTTAAGGAGGGGCTCTGGGGCCAACGTCCTGACTTTC. The V and J genes are TRBV27 and TRBJ2-6; D is possibly TRBD2 (6 bases). The CDR3 runs to 16 residues. Germline loops: CDR1 MNHEY, CDR2 SMNVEV (reference sequence). Between the trimmed V and J ends, which lost 2 bases and 0 bases, there was a span of 8 bases.

This rearrangement joins TRBV9 to TRBJ2-7; a weak D match, TRBD1 (5 bases). Germline CDR1 SGDLS, CDR2 YYNGEE. V was clipped by 0 bases and J by 2 bases, with 12 bases between them. The CDR3 spans 15 residues. CDR3 loop: CASSVGGLTAYEQYF. In DNA form, the CDR3 reads TGTGCCAGCAGCGTAGGTGGTTTGACAGCCTACGAGCAGTACTTC.

V usage is TRBV19 and J usage is TRBJ1-2, with D possibly matching TRBD1 (5 bases). The CDR3 runs 13 residues. The V gene's germline CDR1 is LNHDA and CDR2 SQIVND (reference sequence). V was clipped by 6 bases and J by 2 bases, with 10 bases between them. The CDR3 loop reads CASSRRENYGYTF. The CDR3 region has the DNA TGTGCCAGTAGCCGCAGGGAAAACTATGGCTACACCTTC. Variable domain in full (rest from reference TRBV19 and TRBJ1-2): DGGITQSPKYLFRKEGQNVTLSCEQNLNHDAMYWYRQDPGQGLRLIYYSQIVNDFQKGDIAEGYSVSREKKESFPLTVTSAQKNPTAFYLCASSRRENYGYTFGSGTRLTVV.

This chain links TRBV12-3 or TRBV12-4 with TRBJ1-2; a weak D match, TRBD1 (5 bases). This CDR3 comprises 13 residues. V lost 3 bases and J lost 2, with 7 bases in between. This CDR3 reads CASSLTENYGYTF. The CDR3 coding sequence is TGTGCCAGCAGTTTGACAGAGAACTATGGCTACACCTTC.

J is TRBJ1-5 and V is TRBV19, with 12 bases aligning to TRBD1. Trimming cost V 5 bases and J 5 bases; bases outside gene matches: 16. CDR3 length equals 19 residues. From germline, CDR1 is LNHDA and CDR2 SQIVND (reference sequence). The CDR3 nucleotides are TGTGCCAGTAGTGATCCCGGGACAGGGGGCGTGGGATCTTATCAGCCCCAGCATTTT. Protein: CASSDPGTGGVGSYQPQHF.

The chain recombines TRBV30 with TRBJ2-1, with D perhaps TRBD2 (5 bases). Germline lookup yields CDR1 GTSNPN and CDR2 SVGIG (reference sequence). The CDR3 loop spans 13 amino acids. The CDR3 DNA sequence: TGTGGTCTTAGGGAGAGCTCCTACAATGAGCAGTTCTTC. As protein: CGLRESSYNEQFF.

V usage is TRBV7-9 and J usage is TRBJ1-6; 7 positions match TRBD1. Germline-derived CDR1 and CDR2 are SEHNR and FQNEAQ (reference sequence). This CDR3 comprises 16 residues. The ends lost 6 bases at V and 8 bases at J; junction bases unmatched: 13. The CDR3 region is CASRTTGVGNDSPLHF. The CDR3 region has the DNA TGTGCCAGCAGAACAACAGGGGTCGGAAATGATTCACCCCTCCACTTT.

This clone was seen only once. The chain carries TRBV4-3 and TRBJ2-3; the match to TRBD2 covers 8 bases. The J segment lost 2 bases and the V segment lost 5 bases, leaving 12 bases of the junction unmatched. This CDR3 has 17 residues. In germline, CDR1 is LGHNA, CDR2 YSLEER. The CDR3 DNA reads TGCGCCAGCAGCACAACCGGCAGCGGGGGACACACAGATACGCAGTATTTT. Translating gives CASSTTGSGGHTDTQYF.

This chain joins TRBV10-3 and TRBJ2-7; the D gene is possibly TRBD1 (7 bases). Germline V lookup: CDR1 ENHRY, CDR2 SYGVKD. V dropped 6 bases and J dropped 7 bases, with 40 bases sitting between them. There are 21 residues in the CDR3. The CDR3 DNA reads TGTGCCATCAGGTCGGACAGGTCTCGTCCTGGAATGCGAACCCTTCGGGGGGAGCAGTACTTC. Its translation is CAIRSDRSRPGMRTLRGEQYF.

The rearrangement links TRBV2 to TRBJ1-1; a weak D match, TRBD1 (5 bases). This CDR3 region has 10 residues. CDR1 and CDR2 (germline): SNHLY, FYNNEI. The germline V and J ends were trimmed by 8 bases and 7 bases, with 8 bases remaining between them. The CDR3 loop reads CASLRGEAFF. DNA for the CDR3: TGTGCCAGCTTAAGGGGTGAAGCTTTCTTT.

The sample holds a few counts of this clone. J is TRBJ1-1 and V is TRBV5-4; 11 bases are a match to TRBD1. The ends lost 4 bases at V and 0 bases at J; junction bases unmatched: 2. The CDR3 spans 15 residues. Per the germline V gene, CDR1 is SGHNT and CDR2 is YYREEE (reference sequence). The CDR3 loop is CASSRTGGLNTEAFF. In nucleotides, the CDR3 is TGTGCCAGCAGCAGGACAGGGGGCTTGAACACTGAAGCTTTCTTT.

V usage is TRBV4-3 and J usage is TRBJ1-6; D uncertain. Trimming pared 6 bases from V and 0 bases from J, leaving 9 bases between. Germline V gives CDR1 LGHNA, CDR2 YSLEER. CDR3 size: 15 residues. This CDR3 is CASRPTSSYNSPLHF. Written as DNA, the CDR3 is TGCGCCAGCAGACCGACTAGCTCCTATAATTCACCCCTCCACTTT.

The chain combines TRBV27 with TRBJ2-2, with D perhaps matching TRBD1 (6 bases). Germline values: CDR1 MNHEY, CDR2 SMNVEV (reference sequence). V was clipped by 3 bases and J by 0 bases, with 8 bases between them. The CDR3 has 15 residues. CDR3 sequence (DNA): TGTGCCAGCAGTTTGAACAGGGCGAACACCGGGGAGCTGTTTTTT. It codes for CASSLNRANTGELFF.

The CDR3 reads CASSLVGSVQGTDTQYF. DNA for the CDR3: TGTGCCAGCAGCTTAGTCGGTTCAGTGCAGGGCACAGATACGCAGTATTTT. The genes are TRBV11-2 and TRBJ2-3; D ambiguous. Germline values: CDR1 SGHAT, CDR2 FQNNGV. This CDR3 is 17 amino acids long. The germline V and J ends were trimmed by 1 base and 1 base, with 15 bases remaining between them. The complete variable domain, with remaining parts taken from reference TRBV11-2 and TRBJ2-3, reads EAGVAQSPRYKIIEKRQSVAFWCNPISGHATLYWYQQILGQGPKLLIQFQNNGVVDDSQLPKDRFSAERLKGVDSTLKIQPAKLEDSAVYLCASSLVGSVQGTDTQYFGPGTRLTVL.

The gene calls are TRBV19 and TRBJ2-3, with D possibly TRBD2 on 6 matching bases. Germline CDR1 LNHDA, CDR2 SQIVND (reference sequence). This CDR3 is 13 amino acids long. Trimming took 11 bases from V and 2 from J, leaving 14 bases between them. In DNA form, the CDR3 reads TGTGCCGTTGGGAGGCCCTACACAGATACGCAGTATTTT. Its translation: CAVGRPYTDTQYF.

The DNA of the CDR3 is TGTGCCAGCAGCTTAACCTCCGGGACAGGTTCCGAGCAGTACTTC. This translates into CASSLTSGTGSEQYF. V gene TRBV7-3 combines with J gene TRBJ2-7; 8 positions agree with TRBD1. V was pared by 0 bases and J by 6 bases, with 7 bases of the junction left unmatched. The CDR3 is 15 amino acids. CDR1 is SGHTA, CDR2 FQGTGA, per germline.

The rearrangement joins TRBV5-8 to TRBJ2-1; D not resolved. Between the trimmed V and J ends, which lost 1 base and 6 bases, there was a span of 5 bases. The CDR3 loop spans 12 amino acids. Germline loops: CDR1 SGHTS, CDR2 YDEGEE. CDR3 loop: CASSLSGNEQFF. CDR3 in DNA: TGTGCCAGCAGCTTGTCAGGCAATGAGCAGTTCTTC.

This sequence joins TRBV11-2 and TRBJ1-2; D unclear. This CDR3 has 12 amino acids. V was cut by 4 bases and J by 7 bases, with 10 bases left in between. Looked up from germline, CDR1 is SGHAT and CDR2 is FQNNGV. CDR3 protein: CASSSLRTGYTF. The DNA for the CDR3 is TGTGCCAGCAGCTCCCTTAGAACTGGCTACACCTTC.

The chain uses TRBV19 and TRBJ2-7, with 9 bases identical to TRBD1. The J segment lost 5 bases and the V segment lost 0 bases, leaving 8 bases of the junction unmatched. The CDR3 covers 16 residues. The germline V gene encodes CDR1 LNHDA and CDR2 SQIVND (reference sequence). In nucleotides, the CDR3 is TGTGCCAGTAGTATAGACCCGGGACAGGGAGGCAACGAGCAGTACTTC. The encoded protein is CASSIDPGQGGNEQYF.

J is TRBJ1-6 and V is TRBV6-6; D possibly corresponds to TRBD1 (5 bases). The CDR3 length is 10 residues. The V gene's germline CDR1 is MNHNY and CDR2 SVGAGI (reference sequence). Trimming removed 10 bases at V and 9 bases at J, with 7 bases between. The CDR3 nucleotides read TGTGCCATCGGGGGTTCACCCCTCCACTTT. It translates to CAIGGSPLHF.

Only a few counts were recorded for this clone. The chain uses TRBV29-1 and TRBJ2-7, with 7 bases fitting TRBD1. CDR1 is SQVTM and CDR2 is ANQGSEA in the germline V gene. The CDR3 sequence is 12 residues long. Trimming at V came to 6 bases and at J to 9 bases, leaving 11 bases not matched to a gene. The CDR3 DNA is TGCAGCGTCCCCACGGACAGGTATCGGCAGTACGTC. Translated, it gives CSVPTDRYRQYV.

The chain is built from TRBV7-2 and TRBJ2-3; D is undetermined. Trimming removed 1 base at V and 6 bases at J, with 11 bases between. This CDR3 has 14 residues. Germline-derived CDR1 and CDR2 are SGHTA and FQGNSA. Here the CDR3 DNA reads TGTGCCAGCAGCTTAGAGCCCCCCCCGGATACGCAGTATTTT. It specifies CASSLEPPPDTQYF. The full variable domain, rest sourced from reference TRBV7-2 and TRBJ2-3, is GAGVSQSPSNKVTEKGKDVELRCDPISGHTALYWYRQSLGQGLEFLIYFQGNSAPDKSGLPSDRFSAERTGGSVSTLTIQRTQQEDSAVYLCASSLEPPPDTQYFGPGTRLTVL.

The chain uses TRBV29-1 and TRBJ2-2; D is ambiguous. Trimming left V 5 bases short and J 6 bases short, with 13 bases between. This CDR3 comprises 13 residues. Germline V lookup: CDR1 SQVTM, CDR2 ANQGSEA. The CDR3 here is CSVYQSFSGELFF. The CDR3 DNA reads TGCAGCGTTTACCAGTCCTTTTCCGGGGAGCTGTTTTTT.

This clone was seen only once. The chain couples TRBV5-6 to TRBJ2-7; 7 bases align to TRBD1. The CDR3 is 17 residues long. V trimming: 0 bases; J trimming: 0 bases; junction bases outside the gene matches: 9. CDR1 is SGHDT and CDR2 is YYEEEE in the germline V gene. The CDR3 nucleotides read TGTGCCAGCAGCTTGGGGAGTAACAGGGGTCTCTCCTACGAGCAGTACTTC. Its translation is CASSLGSNRGLSYEQYF.

The chain recombines TRBV28 with TRBJ2-7, with 11 bases fitting TRBD2. From germline, CDR1 is MDHEN and CDR2 SYDVKM. V dropped 5 bases and J dropped 1; count of bases not matched to a gene: 4. This CDR3 contains 15 residues. The CDR3 protein is CASSHTSGSSYEQYF. CDR3 DNA: TGTGCCAGCAGTCATACTAGCGGGAGTTCCTACGAGCAGTACTTC.